Below, 17 T cell receptor beta chains from the same sample are listed, as sequenced in a study of cytomegalovirus exposure and HLA in healthy donors. Data came from immunoSEQ multiplex PCR; TCRdb stores just in-frame clones and leaves some out. Among around 150,000 clones listed, roughly four fifths were seen once. Sequenced input: PBMCs. These receptors all stem from a man aged 25-45 years in good health and CMV-seropositive.

The J gene is TRBJ1-1, the V gene TRBV6-6, with TRBD1 matching over 7 bases. Trimming at V came to 7 bases and at J to 0 bases, leaving 5 bases not matched to a gene. The CDR3 sequence is 14 residues long. In germline, CDR1 is MNHNY, CDR2 SVGAGI (reference sequence). CDR3 protein: CASTLGQLNTEAFF. CDR3 DNA sequence: TGTGCCAGCACCCTGGGACAGCTGAACACTGAAGCTTTCTTT.

The chain carries TRBV25-1 and TRBJ2-5, with 10 bases identical to TRBD1. This CDR3 has 16 amino acids. The V segment lost 5 bases and the J segment 5 bases; nucleotides outside the gene matches: 11. Looked up from germline, CDR1 is MGHDK and CDR2 is SYGVNS. CDR3 nucleotides: TGTGCCAGCAGTCTGGGAGACAGGGGGCGCGAGGAGACCCAGTACTTC. The encoded protein is CASSLGDRGREETQYF. Full variable domain (outside the CDR3, taken from reference TRBV25-1 and TRBJ2-5): EADIYQTPRYLVIGTGKKITLECSQTMGHDKMYWYQQDPGMELHLIHYSYGVNSTEKGDLSSESTVSRIRTEHFPLTLESARPSHTSQYLCASSLGDRGREETQYFGPGTRLLVL.

V is TRBV6-5 and J is TRBJ2-7, with 8 bases identical to TRBD1. The CDR3 is 14 residues long. Trimming removed 7 bases from V and 2 bases from J; junction bases left unmatched: 7. Looked up from germline, CDR1 is MNHEY and CDR2 is SVGAGI. CDR3 coding DNA: TGTGCCAGCATGAAACAGGGGGGAGCCTACGAGCAGTACTTC. It codes for CASMKQGGAYEQYF.

This clone appeared a few times. The chain links TRBV18 to TRBJ1-2; the D gene is possibly TRBD1 (6 bases). The germline CDR1 and CDR2 sequences are KGHSH and LQKENI. CDR3 length equals 13 residues. Trimming left V 5 bases short and J 8 bases short, with 15 bases between. Here the CDR3 reads CASSARGFGGYTF. The DNA for the CDR3 is TGTGCCAGCTCAGCCAGGGGTTTCGGGGGCTACACCTTC. Full variable domain (outside the CDR3, taken from reference TRBV18 and TRBJ1-2): NAGVMQNPRHLVRRRGQEARLRCSPMKGHSHVYWYRQLPEEGLKFMVYLQKENIIDESGMPKERFSAEFPKEGPSILRIQQVVRGDSAAYFCASSARGFGGYTFGSGTRLTVV.

This clone appeared a few times. The V and J genes are TRBV4-1 and TRBJ2-5; the D gene is possibly TRBD2 (5 bases). Trimming left V 0 bases short and J 3 bases short, with 8 bases between. The CDR3 is made up of 14 amino acids. Germline V gene sequence: CDR1 MGHRA, CDR2 YSYEKL. The CDR3 is CASSQDEGEETQYF. The CDR3 nucleotides read TGCGCCAGCAGCCAAGACGAGGGAGAAGAGACCCAGTACTTC.

The chain's CDR3 is CASSYTGQGLDYGYTF. CDR3 nucleotides: TGCGCCAGCAGCTACACAGGACAGGGATTAGACTATGGCTACACCTTC. The chain couples TRBV5-1 to TRBJ1-2; 8 positions agree with TRBD1. The CDR3 runs to 16 residues. V lost 3 bases to trimming and J lost 3 bases; unmatched junction nucleotides: 10. Germline V gene lookup returns CDR1 SGHRS and CDR2 YFSETQ.

This chain links TRBV27 with TRBJ1-1, with 9 bases that match TRBD1. Per germline, CDR1 MNHEY and CDR2 SMNVEV (reference sequence). Trimming took 6 bases from V and 7 from J; bases not matched to a gene: 12. The CDR3 length is 15 residues. The CDR3, as DNA: TGTGCCAGCAGGCCGTGGAGGGACAGGGTAGGTGAAGCTTTCTTT. This translates into CASRPWRDRVGEAFF.

This chain joins TRBV5-1 and TRBJ1-2, with TRBD1 identical over 9 bases. After removal of 4 bases from V and 6 bases from J, the junction contained 4 bases not matched to a gene. Looked up from germline, CDR1 is SGHRS and CDR2 is YFSETQ. The CDR3 totals 13 residues. CDR3 in amino acids: CASSQGQGDGYTF. CDR3 nucleotide sequence: TGCGCCAGCAGCCAGGGACAGGGCGATGGCTACACCTTC.

The rearrangement links TRBV2 to TRBJ1-1, with 8 bases lining up with TRBD1. Germline CDR1 reads SNHLY; CDR2 reads FYNNEI. The CDR3 consists of 16 residues. Trimming took 9 bases from V and 1 from J; bases not matched to a gene: 13. CDR3 in DNA: TGTGCCAGGTTCGGATCGGCAGGGGGCACGAACACTGAAGCTTTCTTT. This codes for CARFGSAGGTNTEAFF.

V usage is TRBV9 and J usage is TRBJ1-3, with 11 bases fitting TRBD1. With V trimmed by 3 bases and J by 4 bases, 9 bases remained unmatched. The CDR3 is 17 residues long. Germline CDR1 reads SGDLS; CDR2 reads YYNGEE. The CDR3 spells CASSGPGTGGIGNTIYF. DNA for the CDR3: TGTGCCAGCAGCGGCCCCGGGACAGGGGGAATAGGAAACACCATATATTTT.

J is TRBJ1-2 and V is TRBV5-1; a weak D match, TRBD1 (5 bases). Germline V gene data show CDR1 as SGHRS and CDR2 as YFSETQ. V lost 0 bases and J 2 bases, leaving 11 bases between the germline ends. The CDR3 runs to 15 residues. In DNA, the CDR3 is TGCGCCAGCAGCTTGGATCCGGGGGGGAACTATGGCTACACCTTC. This translates into CASSLDPGGNYGYTF.

J is TRBJ2-5 and V is TRBV5-6, with 8 bases identical to TRBD1. Germline-derived CDR1 and CDR2 are SGHDT and YYEEEE. V dropped 3 bases and J dropped 5; count of bases not matched to a gene: 6. This CDR3 has 14 amino acids. DNA for the CDR3: TGTGCCAGCAGCTCGCCGACAGGGGTGGAGACCCAGTACTTC. It yields the protein CASSSPTGVETQYF.

This clone was recorded once. This chain joins TRBV6-5 and TRBJ2-3; perhaps TRBD2 as D (5 bases). Germline CDR1 reads MNHEY; CDR2 reads SVGAGI. CDR3 length: 13 residues. Trimming stripped 1 base from V and 8 bases from J, with 10 bases between. CDR3 residues: CASSYYSGSTQYF. CDR3 coding DNA: TGTGCCAGCAGTTACTATTCTGGGAGTACGCAGTATTTT.

On this clone itself: Distinct nucleotide sequences in the sample also encode this CDR3. The rearrangement joins TRBV5-1 to TRBJ2-3, with D hard to call. Trimming cost V 5 bases and J 1 base, with 8 bases left between them. CDR1 SGHRS and CDR2 YFSETQ come from the germline V gene. The length of the CDR3 is 13 residues. In nucleotides, the CDR3 is TGCGCCAGCAGTCTCGCGGGCACAGATACGCAGTATTTT. Amino acids: CASSLAGTDTQYF.

The chain links TRBV6-6 to TRBJ2-7; D perhaps matches TRBD2 (5 bases). V dropped 0 bases and J dropped 0 bases, with 9 bases sitting between them. This CDR3 has 15 amino acids. Germline CDR1 is MNHNY and CDR2 is SVGAGI (reference sequence). CDR3 bases: TGTGCCAGCAGTTACTCGCGGGTAAGCTCCTACGAGCAGTACTTC. Translated, it gives CASSYSRVSSYEQYF.

The chain employs TRBV29-1 and TRBJ1-1; D is ambiguous. Germline CDR1 and CDR2: SQVTM and ANQGSEA. The CDR3 contains 13 residues. With 4 bases removed from V and 3 bases from J, the gap between germline ends came to 12 bases. CDR3 region: CSVARLLDTEAFF. CDR3 nucleotides: TGCAGCGTTGCTAGGCTGCTTGACACTGAAGCTTTCTTT.

The chain is built from TRBV4-1 and TRBJ2-3; 7 nucleotides align to TRBD1. The germline V gene has CDR1 MGHRA and CDR2 YSYEKL. Trimming removed 1 base from V and 4 bases from J; junction bases left unmatched: 8. The CDR3 totals 16 residues. The CDR3, as DNA: TGCGCCAGCAGCCAAGTTGGCAGGGGGTCAGCAGATACGCAGTATTTT. The encoded protein is CASSQVGRGSADTQYF.